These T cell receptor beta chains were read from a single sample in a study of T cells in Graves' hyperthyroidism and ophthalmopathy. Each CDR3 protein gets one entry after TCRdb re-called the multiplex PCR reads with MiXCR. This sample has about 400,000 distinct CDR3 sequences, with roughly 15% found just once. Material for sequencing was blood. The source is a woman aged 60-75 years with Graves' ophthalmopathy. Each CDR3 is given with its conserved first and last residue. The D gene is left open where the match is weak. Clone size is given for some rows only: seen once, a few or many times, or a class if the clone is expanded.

cdr3_nt: TGTGCCAGCAGCTCTCACAGGGTGAACACTGAAGCTTTCTTT
cdr3_aa: CASSSHRVNTEAFF
clone_size: many
v_call: TRBV11-2
j_call: TRBJ1-1
d_call: NA

cdr3_nt: TGTGCCTGGACCGTGAGGACAGACACTGAAGCTTTCTTT
cdr3_aa: CAWTVRTDTEAFF
clone_size: many
v_call: TRBV30
j_call: TRBJ1-1
d_call: NA

cdr3_nt: TGCGCCAGCAGCTTGATAAGCACAGATACGCAGTATTTT
cdr3_aa: CASSLISTDTQYF
clone_size: many
v_call: TRBV5-1
j_call: TRBJ2-3
d_call: NA

cdr3_nt: TGCAGCGTAGAGGGGGTCAATGAGCAGTTCTTC
cdr3_aa: CSVEGVNEQFF
clone_size: NA
v_call: TRBV29-1
j_call: TRBJ2-1
d_call: NA

cdr3_nt: TGTGCCAGCAGTTCACACACCTACAATTCACCCCTCCACTTT
cdr3_aa: CASSSHTYNSPLHF
clone_size: NA
v_call: TRBV27
j_call: TRBJ1-6
d_call: NA

cdr3_nt: TGCGCCAGCAGTCCTATCGAGCACACTGAAGCTTCCTTT
cdr3_aa: CASSPIEHTEASF
clone_size: NA
v_call: TRBV27
j_call: TRBJ1-1
d_call: NA

cdr3_nt: TGTGCCAGCAGGTGGACAGGGGGATCCTACAATGAGCAGTTCTTC
cdr3_aa: CASRWTGGSYNEQFF
clone_size: many
v_call: TRBV28
j_call: TRBJ2-1
d_call: TRBD1

cdr3_nt: TGTGCCAGCACTTGGGGGGGGGGACAAGAGACCCAGTACTTC
cdr3_aa: CASTWGGGQETQYF
clone_size: NA
v_call: TRBV28
j_call: TRBJ2-5
d_call: TRBD2

cdr3_nt: TGTGCCAGCAGCCTCTATGTCGAGCAGTACTTC
cdr3_aa: CASSLYVEQYF
clone_size: many
v_call: TRBV11-2
j_call: TRBJ2-7
d_call: NA

cdr3_nt: TGTGCCAGTACCCTGTGGGCTTTGGCCACTGAAGCTTTCTTT
cdr3_aa: CASTLWALATEAFF
clone_size: few
v_call: TRBV19
j_call: TRBJ1-1
d_call: NA

cdr3_nt: TGTGCCAGCATCCAGGACAGCTCTGGAAACACCATATATTTT
cdr3_aa: CASIQDSSGNTIYF
clone_size: NA
v_call: TRBV2
j_call: TRBJ1-3
d_call: NA

cdr3_nt: TGTGCCAGCAGTGGGACAGGGGGAGTGGGAAGCAATCAGCCCCAGCATTTT
cdr3_aa: CASSGTGGVGSNQPQHF
clone_size: once
v_call: TRBV12-3/TRBV12-4
j_call: TRBJ1-5
d_call: TRBD1

cdr3_nt: TGTGCCAGCAGTACCCAGTTCAATCAGCCCCAGCATTTT
cdr3_aa: CASSTQFNQPQHF
clone_size: many
v_call: TRBV27
j_call: TRBJ1-5
d_call: NA

cdr3_nt: TGCAGTGCTAGAGATCAACGGAGCTATGGCTACACCTTC
cdr3_aa: CSARDQRSYGYTF
clone_size: many
v_call: TRBV20-1
j_call: TRBJ1-2
d_call: NA

cdr3_nt: TGTGCCAGCAGTTCTCCGGGACTAGCGGGGGTCCCCTACGAGCAGTACTTC
cdr3_aa: CASSSPGLAGVPYEQYF
clone_size: few
v_call: TRBV6-1
j_call: TRBJ2-7
d_call: TRBD2

cdr3_nt: TGTGCCAGCACTGGCAGGGAAACTTCACCCCTCCACTTT
cdr3_aa: CASTGRETSPLHF
clone_size: many
v_call: TRBV2
j_call: TRBJ1-6
d_call: NA

cdr3_nt: TGTGCCAGCAGCCCACACGGGGACACTGAAGCTTTCTTT
cdr3_aa: CASSPHGDTEAFF
clone_size: many
v_call: TRBV28
j_call: TRBJ1-1
d_call: NA

cdr3_nt: TGTGCCGGATCGGGACAGGACTCCCACGAGCAGTACTTC
cdr3_aa: CAGSGQDSHEQYF
clone_size: many
v_call: TRBV2
j_call: TRBJ2-7
d_call: TRBD1

cdr3_nt: TGTGCCAGCAGCCCGGTCGACGGGGGTTCGACCCAGTGCTTC
cdr3_aa: CASSPVDGGSTQCF
clone_size: few
v_call: TRBV3-1
j_call: TRBJ2-5
d_call: NA

cdr3_nt: TGCAGCGTGGCGACTAGCGGGGGTACCTACGAGCAGTACTTC
cdr3_aa: CSVATSGGTYEQYF
clone_size: many
v_call: TRBV29-1
j_call: TRBJ2-7
d_call: TRBD2

cdr3_nt: TGTGCCAGCTCAATACAGGGGGCGCAGACTGAAGCTTTCTTT
cdr3_aa: CASSIQGAQTEAFF
clone_size: many
v_call: TRBV18
j_call: TRBJ1-1
d_call: TRBD1

cdr3_nt: TGTGCCAGCAGCCAAGGACAGTATGGCTACACCTTC
cdr3_aa: CASSQGQYGYTF
clone_size: many
v_call: TRBV3-1
j_call: TRBJ1-2
d_call: NA

cdr3_nt: TGTGCCAGCAGTTTACCTAGCGGGAGATTAAGGGATGAGCAGTTCTTC
cdr3_aa: CASSLPSGRLRDEQFF
clone_size: NA
v_call: TRBV28
j_call: TRBJ2-1
d_call: TRBD2

cdr3_nt: TGTGACAGCAGTTACTCGACAAGGGAACCCGGGGGCTACGAGCAGTACTTC
cdr3_aa: CDSSYSTREPGGYEQYF
clone_size: few
v_call: TRBV28
j_call: TRBJ2-7
d_call: NA

cdr3_nt: TGTTCCAGCAGCGAGGACGGGCCGGTTCCCCAGCATTTT
cdr3_aa: CSSSEDGPVPQHF
clone_size: NA
v_call: TRBV25-1
j_call: TRBJ1-5
d_call: NA

cdr3_nt: TGTGCCACCAGCAGAGGGTCCTCCAACACCGGGGAGCTGTTTTTT
cdr3_aa: CATSRGSSNTGELFF
clone_size: few
v_call: TRBV15
j_call: TRBJ2-2
d_call: NA

cdr3_nt: TGTGCCAGCAGCTTGACCGGGACAGGGCGGTTTTCACCCCTCCACTTT
cdr3_aa: CASSLTGTGRFSPLHF
clone_size: many
v_call: TRBV5-5
j_call: TRBJ1-6
d_call: TRBD1

cdr3_nt: TGTGCCAGCAGCTTGGACTGGGGACCCACCGGGGAGCTGTTTTTT
cdr3_aa: CASSLDWGPTGELFF
clone_size: NA
v_call: TRBV5-4
j_call: TRBJ2-2
d_call: NA

cdr3_nt: TGCGCCAGCATCCAGGACGACGGGCCCGAGCAGTACTTC
cdr3_aa: CASIQDDGPEQYF
clone_size: many
v_call: TRBV5-1
j_call: TRBJ2-7
d_call: NA

cdr3_nt: TGCGCCAGCAGCTTACTGGACAGGAGCTCCTATAATTCACCCCTCCACTTT
cdr3_aa: CASSLLDRSSYNSPLHF
clone_size: NA
v_call: TRBV5-1
j_call: TRBJ1-6
d_call: TRBD1

cdr3_nt: TGTGCCAGCAGCCAGAGTAGCGAGGGCACCGGGGAGCTGTTTTTT
cdr3_aa: CASSQSSEGTGELFF
clone_size: NA
v_call: TRBV28
j_call: TRBJ2-2
d_call: NA

cdr3_nt: TGCAGTGCCCCAAGGGGACAGGGGTTCCGCGAGCAGTACTTC
cdr3_aa: CSAPRGQGFREQYF
clone_size: many
v_call: TRBV20-1
j_call: TRBJ2-7
d_call: TRBD1

cdr3_nt: TGTGCCAGTTCCGACCTTGACAGGGGCCAAGAGACCCAGTACTTC
cdr3_aa: CASSDLDRGQETQYF
clone_size: NA
v_call: TRBV28
j_call: TRBJ2-5
d_call: TRBD1

cdr3_nt: TGTGCCAGCAGTAGCGGGAGGCGCCAGCAGTACTTC
cdr3_aa: CASSSGRRQQYF
clone_size: NA
v_call: TRBV2
j_call: TRBJ2-7
d_call: TRBD2

cdr3_nt: TGTGCCAGCAGCCAAGTAGCGCTAAAGAACACCGGGGAGCTGTTTTTT
cdr3_aa: CASSQVALKNTGELFF
clone_size: few
v_call: TRBV4-2
j_call: TRBJ2-2
d_call: NA

cdr3_nt: TGTGCCAGCAGCTCCGGGGCTAGCGAGTCCTACGAGCAGTACTTC
cdr3_aa: CASSSGASESYEQYF
clone_size: NA
v_call: TRBV11-2
j_call: TRBJ2-7
d_call: NA

cdr3_nt: TGTGCCAGTAGTACCCAGCGGGAAGTCTCCGGTTTGGTAGATACGCAGTATTTT
cdr3_aa: CASSTQREVSGLVDTQYF
clone_size: NA
v_call: TRBV19
j_call: TRBJ2-3
d_call: TRBD2

cdr3_nt: TGTGCCAGCAGCCCTAAAACCCCCTGGGCCATGGGGGGGACCTCCTACAATGAGCAGTTCTTC
cdr3_aa: CASSPKTPWAMGGTSYNEQFF
clone_size: NA
v_call: TRBV27
j_call: TRBJ2-1
d_call: TRBD2

cdr3_nt: TGCAGTGCGGGGGGGGGGGCCCCAGCCCAAAAAGAGACCCAGTACTTC
cdr3_aa: CSAGGGAPAQKETQYF
clone_size: many
v_call: TRBV20-1
j_call: TRBJ2-5
d_call: NA

cdr3_nt: TGTGCCAGCAGCTCGGGGGACAGGGGATTGAACACTGAAGCTTTCTTT
cdr3_aa: CASSSGDRGLNTEAFF
clone_size: few
v_call: TRBV5-5
j_call: TRBJ1-1
d_call: TRBD1

cdr3_nt: TGTGCCAGTAGCGGGCCCCCGGGACAGCCCAATAATCAGCCCCAGCATTTT
cdr3_aa: CASSGPPGQPNNQPQHF
clone_size: NA
v_call: TRBV19
j_call: TRBJ1-5
d_call: TRBD1

cdr3_nt: TGCGCCAGCAGCTGGGGACAGAATTCACCCCTCCACTTT
cdr3_aa: CASSWGQNSPLHF
clone_size: many
v_call: TRBV5-1
j_call: TRBJ1-6
d_call: TRBD1

cdr3_nt: TGCGCCAGCAGCTTAGAGGGAGTAGATACGCAGTATTTT
cdr3_aa: CASSLEGVDTQYF
clone_size: NA
v_call: TRBV5-1
j_call: TRBJ2-3
d_call: NA

cdr3_nt: TGTGCCATCCAGACCTGGCTAGCGGGAGGGCCTGCTGAGCAGTTCTTC
cdr3_aa: CAIQTWLAGGPAEQFF
clone_size: many
v_call: TRBV6-1
j_call: TRBJ2-1
d_call: TRBD2

cdr3_nt: TGTGCCAGCAGTCTAACGGGGCTGCCTATAGCTTTCTTT
cdr3_aa: CASSLTGLPIAFF
clone_size: many
v_call: TRBV6-1
j_call: TRBJ1-1
d_call: NA

cdr3_nt: TGCGCCAGCAGCTTGGTACAGACCCTCGATGGCGAGCAGTACTTC
cdr3_aa: CASSLVQTLDGEQYF
clone_size: many
v_call: TRBV5-1
j_call: TRBJ2-7
d_call: NA

cdr3_nt: TGTGCCAGCGAAAAACTTACTCGCGGTAGCACAGATACGCAGTATTTT
cdr3_aa: CASEKLTRGSTDTQYF
clone_size: few
v_call: TRBV5-6
j_call: TRBJ2-3
d_call: NA

cdr3_nt: TGCGCCAGCAGGGACACAGGGTTGACTAATGAAAAACTGTTTTTT
cdr3_aa: CASRDTGLTNEKLFF
clone_size: NA
v_call: TRBV10-2
j_call: TRBJ1-4
d_call: NA

cdr3_nt: TGTGCCAGCAGCCCCCAGGGAGGCACGGCTAATGAAAAACTGTTTTTT
cdr3_aa: CASSPQGGTANEKLFF
clone_size: many
v_call: TRBV27
j_call: TRBJ1-4
d_call: NA

cdr3_nt: TGTGCCAGCAGTCTCCAGTTGAGGGGCGAGCAGTACTTC
cdr3_aa: CASSLQLRGEQYF
clone_size: many
v_call: TRBV12-3/TRBV12-4
j_call: TRBJ2-7
d_call: NA

cdr3_nt: TGTGCCAGCAGCAAACGACTAGCGGAGTACAATGAGCAGTTCTTC
cdr3_aa: CASSKRLAEYNEQFF
clone_size: many
v_call: TRBV11-2
j_call: TRBJ2-1
d_call: TRBD2

cdr3_nt: TGTGCCAGCGGGTATGGGCCCAGAGAGACCCAGTACTTC
cdr3_aa: CASGYGPRETQYF
clone_size: NA
v_call: TRBV6-1
j_call: TRBJ2-5
d_call: NA

cdr3_nt: TGTGCCAGCAGACAGGGGAACTCTGGGGCCAACGTCCTGACTTTC
cdr3_aa: CASRQGNSGANVLTF
clone_size: many
v_call: TRBV6-1
j_call: TRBJ2-6
d_call: TRBD1

cdr3_nt: TGCAGTGCTACCGTGGACCCGAACACTGAAGCTTTCTTT
cdr3_aa: CSATVDPNTEAFF
clone_size: many
v_call: TRBV20-1
j_call: TRBJ1-1
d_call: NA

cdr3_nt: TGTGCCAGCAGCTTAGAAACAGGCAACAACCCTGAAGCTTTCTTT
cdr3_aa: CASSLETGNNPEAFF
clone_size: many
v_call: TRBV7-8
j_call: TRBJ1-1
d_call: NA

cdr3_nt: TGTGCCAGCAGCAAGACAGGGACCGGGGAGCTGTTTTTT
cdr3_aa: CASSKTGTGELFF
clone_size: many
v_call: TRBV3-1
j_call: TRBJ2-2
d_call: TRBD1

cdr3_nt: TGCAGTGCAAGGACAGGGAATTCTGGCTACACCTTC
cdr3_aa: CSARTGNSGYTF
clone_size: many
v_call: TRBV20-1
j_call: TRBJ1-2
d_call: TRBD1

cdr3_nt: TGTGCCAGCAGCGGACAGGGGGCCGCTAACTATGGCTACACCTTC
cdr3_aa: CASSGQGAANYGYTF
clone_size: many
v_call: TRBV9
j_call: TRBJ1-2
d_call: TRBD1